The clone carrying this T cell receptor (beta chain) has just a few counts. The antigen remains unidentified. The sample is drawn from a study of Graves' ophthalmopathy and Graves' hyperthyroidism. The study's findings and limits: Appearing in blood as well were most expanded thyroid clonotypes above 0.001 frequency. Built on 13 signatures, a model told ophthalmopathy apart from stable hyperthyroidism with 85% to 90% sensitivity and roughly 80% specificity.

Moderate-to-severe activity, CAS at least 3, NOSPECS at least 4 and duration under 3 months characterized donors with ophthalmopathy. The CDR3 length is 12 residues. Germline lookup yields CDR1 MNHNS and CDR2 SASEGT. V dropped 7 bases and J dropped 10 bases, with 11 bases sitting between them. The authors amplified TCR beta CDR3 regions, and they did so from RNA transcripts for repertoire sequencing. The authors performed first-round RT-PCR with HTBI primers and then a second-round multiplex PCR. Each CDR3 protein gets one entry after TCRdb re-called the multiplex PCR reads with MiXCR. The sample has about 220,000 distinct CDR3 sequences; 20% to 25% are singletons.

This sequence was found in a woman aged 50 to 60 with Graves' ophthalmopathy. The chain uses TRBV6-1 and TRBJ1-6; D remains unclear. Sequenced: peripheral blood. CDR3 sequence: CASMAQGSPLHF. CDR3 in DNA: TGTGCCAGCATGGCACAAGGATCACCCCTCCACTTT.